This passage covers 21 T cell receptor beta chains from one sample sequenced in a study of human T cells and chemical hapten exposure. TCRdb recomputed calls from the RACE reads with MiXCR, one row per CDR3 protein. Among 150,000 to 200,000 distinct CDR3 sequences listed, nearly 30% were seen once. Time point in this sample: pre-sensitization, week 0. Treatment in this sample: therapeutic diphenylcyclopropenone sensitization with weekly scalp DPC. Sequenced material: whole blood, taken in connection with sensitization to the hapten diphenylcyclopropenone (DPC). The receptors shown here come from a woman aged 25 to 39 with alopecia areata. Some clones in this sample may be carry-over from other donors' samples.

A few counts support this clonotype. V is TRBV27 and J is TRBJ1-2; D gene ambiguous. Germline V gene sequence: CDR1 MNHEY, CDR2 SMNVEV (reference sequence). The CDR3 is 13 amino acids. V was shortened by 3 bases and J by 7 bases, with 12 bases between the two germline ends. In nucleotides, the CDR3 is TGTGCCAGCAGTTTGGTCACGGGAGCTGGCTACACCTTC. Its translation is CASSLVTGAGYTF.

V usage is TRBV28 and J usage is TRBJ1-2; no firm D call. Trimming took 5 bases from V and 1 from J, leaving 14 bases between them. Germline V gene lookup returns CDR1 MDHEN and CDR2 SYDVKM. This CDR3 spans 15 amino acids. The CDR3 loop is CASSQNTRVNYGYTF. The DNA for the CDR3 is TGTGCCAGCAGTCAAAATACGAGGGTTAACTATGGCTACACCTTC.

The rearrangement joins TRBV25-1 to TRBJ1-1, with 9 positions matching TRBD1. V lost 4 bases, J lost 4 bases, and 4 bases stayed unmatched. Germline V gene data show CDR1 as MGHDK and CDR2 as SYGVNS. This CDR3 is 14 amino acids long. CDR3 in DNA: TGTGCCAGCAGTGGCCTGACAGGGGGCACTGAAGCTTTCTTT. Protein sequence: CASSGLTGGTEAFF.

This clonotype showed up just a few times. V usage is TRBV7-2 and J usage is TRBJ2-7; D gene unclear. This CDR3 contains 11 residues. The germline V and J ends were trimmed by 5 bases and 6 bases, with 8 bases remaining between them. Germline CDR1 SGHTA, CDR2 FQGNSA. CDR3 nucleotides: TGTGCCAGCAGCGCCCTCTTCGAGCAGTACTTC. Translation gives CASSALFEQYF.

This clonotype has a count of ten or more. This chain links TRBV20-1 with TRBJ2-2; D may match TRBD1 or TRBD2 (6 bases each). The CDR3 consists of 15 residues. Trimming removed 1 base from V and 5 bases from J, with 14 bases in between. Germline CDR1 and CDR2: DFQATT and SNEGSKA (reference sequence). CDR3 DNA sequence: TGCAGTGCTAGAGTCGACCGAGGGGGGACCGGGGAGCTGTTTTTT. It encodes CSARVDRGGTGELFF.

V and J are TRBV6-6 and TRBJ2-3, with 7 nucleotides matching TRBD2. Germline CDR1 MNHNY, CDR2 SVGAGI (reference sequence). V dropped 4 bases and J dropped 1; count of bases not matched to a gene: 5. The CDR3 extends over 15 amino acids. Written as DNA, the CDR3 is TGTGCCAGCAGTTCCTCGACTAGCCGCACAGATACGCAGTATTTT. This encodes CASSSSTSRTDTQYF.

The chain uses TRBV7-2 and TRBJ1-1; no firm D call. The CDR3 spans 12 residues. The germline CDR1 and CDR2 sequences are SGHTA and FQGNSA. Trimming shortened V by 5 bases and J by 3 bases, and 7 bases separated the two germline ends. The CDR3 DNA sequence: TGTGCCAGCAGCGTAGTTCACACTGAAGCTTTCTTT. This encodes CASSVVHTEAFF.

The chain carries TRBV20-1 and TRBJ2-7; perhaps TRBD2 as D (6 bases). Per germline, CDR1 DFQATT and CDR2 SNEGSKA (reference sequence). The germline V and J ends were trimmed by 1 base and 2 bases, with 12 bases remaining between them. This CDR3 is 14 amino acids long. CDR3 loop: CSARGRREPYEQYF. The DNA for the CDR3 is TGCAGTGCTAGAGGCCGCCGGGAGCCCTACGAGCAGTACTTC.

J is TRBJ1-5 and V is TRBV6-1, with D perhaps TRBD1 (5 bases). The V gene's germline CDR1 is MNHNS and CDR2 SASEGT. The CDR3 loop spans 16 amino acids. Between the trimmed V and J ends, which lost 7 bases and 0 bases, there was a span of 16 bases. The CDR3 DNA sequence: TGTGCCAGCATGAAGAGGGGCGCAAATAGCAATCAGCCCCAGCATTTT. As protein: CASMKRGANSNQPQHF.

The V gene is TRBV10-3, the J gene TRBJ1-5; no clear D gene. V was clipped by 2 bases and J by 2 bases, with 1 base between them. This CDR3 is built from 12 residues. Germline CDR1 is ENHRY and CDR2 is SYGVKD. The CDR3 sequence: CAISERNQPQHF. CDR3 bases: TGTGCCATCAGTGAGCGCAATCAGCCCCAGCATTTT.

This chain uses TRBV25-1 with TRBJ1-6; D unclear. This CDR3 region has 13 residues. The V gene lost 2 bases and the J gene lost 10 bases, with 9 bases spanning the gap. Germline lookup yields CDR1 MGHDK and CDR2 SYGVNS. CDR3 sequence reads: CASSELGMSPLHF. The CDR3 nucleotides are TGTGCCAGCAGTGAACTAGGGATGTCACCCCTCCACTTT.

This clonotype was counted only a few times. The chain is built from TRBV7-2 and TRBJ1-5, with TRBD1 as a possible D gene (5 bases). The germline CDR1 and CDR2 sequences are SGHTA and FQGNSA. The CDR3 is 15 amino acids. V was clipped by 1 base and J by 1 base, with 8 bases between them. Written as DNA, the CDR3 is TGTGCCAGCAGCTTAGGGCCAGGGAGCAATCAGCCCCAGCATTTT. This encodes CASSLGPGSNQPQHF.

The table lists this clonotype with a few counts. CDR3 protein: CASSLTTMSSYNEQFF. In DNA, the CDR3 is TGTGCCAGCAGCTTGACCACCATGAGCTCCTACAATGAGCAGTTCTTC. The chain is built from TRBV7-3 and TRBJ2-1; D unclear. Germline assignment: CDR1 SGHTA and CDR2 FQGTGA. The V end was cut by 3 bases, the J end by 0 bases, with 12 bases between. The CDR3 spans 16 residues.

The chain joins TRBV4-3 to TRBJ2-3; TRBD2 matches 13 bases. CDR3 length: 17 amino acids. The germline V gene encodes CDR1 LGHNA and CDR2 YSLEER. Unmatched junction bases numbered 4, after V lost 2 bases and J lost 2 bases. CDR3 sequence reads: CASSQLGLAGVTDTQYF. CDR3 DNA sequence: TGCGCCAGCAGCCAACTTGGACTAGCGGGGGTCACAGATACGCAGTATTTT.

The V call is TRBV5-1, the J call TRBJ2-1; D remains ambiguous. In germline, CDR1 is SGHRS, CDR2 YFSETQ. The CDR3 runs to 12 residues. The V end was cut by 3 bases, the J end by 6 bases, with 7 bases between. The CDR3 coding sequence is TGCGCCAGCAGCTCGCGGACCAATGAGCAGTTCTTC. This sequence encodes CASSSRTNEQFF.

This clonotype was seen only a few times. The chain has TRBV29-1 and TRBJ2-7; D unresolved. The V and J ends lost 4 bases and 4 bases respectively, with 8 bases between them. The CDR3 runs to 11 residues. CDR1 is SQVTM, CDR2 ANQGSEA, per germline. DNA of the CDR3: TGCAGCGTTGGGTTAGGGTACGAGCAGTACTTC. It translates to CSVGLGYEQYF.

The V call is TRBV11-2, the J call TRBJ1-2; 7 bases fit TRBD1. V shed 1 base, J shed 8 bases, and the junction held 7 bases outside the gene matches. The CDR3 is 14 residues long. Per germline, CDR1 SGHAT and CDR2 FQNNGV. The CDR3 here is CASSLVRQGRGYTF. CDR3 DNA sequence: TGTGCCAGCAGCTTAGTGCGACAGGGCCGAGGCTACACCTTC. Full variable domain (rest looked up from reference TRBV11-2 and TRBJ1-2): EAGVAQSPRYKIIEKRQSVAFWCNPISGHATLYWYQQILGQGPKLLIQFQNNGVVDDSQLPKDRFSAERLKGVDSTLKIQPAKLEDSAVYLCASSLVRQGRGYTFGSGTRLTVV.

This clonotype showed up just a few times. The chain uses TRBV29-1 and TRBJ2-1; no firm D call. From germline, CDR1 is SQVTM and CDR2 ANQGSEA. CDR3 length: 11 residues. V lost 5 bases and J lost 10, with 12 bases in between. The DNA of the CDR3 is TGCAGCGTTTTCGAGTATACGGAGCAGTTCTTC. Translating it yields CSVFEYTEQFF.

This chain links TRBV6-2 or TRBV6-3 with TRBJ2-7; D gene uncertain. V was pared by 5 bases and J by 1 base, with 9 bases between. Germline loops: CDR1 MNHEY, CDR2 SVGEGT. The CDR3 has 13 amino acids. Here the CDR3 reads CASSGSASYEQYF. The CDR3 nucleotides are TGTGCCAGCAGTGGCTCCGCTTCCTACGAGCAGTACTTC.

This clonotype showed up just a few times. V and J are TRBV21-1 and TRBJ1-1; the D call of TRBD1 is as the table states it, not checked on the DNA. TRBV21-1 is marked as a pseudogene. The CDR3 is 15 amino acids. DNA of the CDR3: TGTGCCAGCAGCAAAGGGGGGACAGTGAACACTGAAGCTTTCTTT. Amino acid sequence: CASSKGGTVNTEAFF.

In this sample, this clonotype turned up a few times. The V gene is TRBV9, the J gene TRBJ2-2; 13 nucleotides align to TRBD2. V was clipped by 2 bases and J by 6 bases; unmatched bases: 7. The CDR3 extends over 17 amino acids. The germline V gene encodes CDR1 SGDLS and CDR2 YYNGEE. The DNA of the CDR3 is TGTGCCAGCAGCGTGGACCTGACTAGCGGGAGGTCCGGGGAGCTGTTTTTT. It codes for CASSVDLTSGRSGELFF.